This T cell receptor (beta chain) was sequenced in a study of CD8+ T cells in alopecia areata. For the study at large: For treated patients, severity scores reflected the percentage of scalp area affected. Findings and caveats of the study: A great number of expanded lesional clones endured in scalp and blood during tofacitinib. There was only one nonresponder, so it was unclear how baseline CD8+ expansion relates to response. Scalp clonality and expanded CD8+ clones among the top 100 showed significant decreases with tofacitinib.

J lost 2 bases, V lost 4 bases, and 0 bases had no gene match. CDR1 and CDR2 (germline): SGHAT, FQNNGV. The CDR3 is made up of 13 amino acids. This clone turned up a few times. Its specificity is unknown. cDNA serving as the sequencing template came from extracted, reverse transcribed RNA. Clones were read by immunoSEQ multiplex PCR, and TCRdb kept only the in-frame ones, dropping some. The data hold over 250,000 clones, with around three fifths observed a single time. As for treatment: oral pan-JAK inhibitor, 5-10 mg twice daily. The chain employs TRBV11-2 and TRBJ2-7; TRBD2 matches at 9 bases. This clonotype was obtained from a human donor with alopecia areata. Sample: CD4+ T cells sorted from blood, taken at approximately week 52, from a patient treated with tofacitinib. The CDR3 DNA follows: TGTGCCAGCAGCTGGACTAGCGCCTACGAGCAGTACTTC. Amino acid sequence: CASSWTSAYEQYF.